This record looks at one TCR beta chain sequence and its context. These data originate in a study of technical replicates of blood from a few donors. The germline V and J ends were trimmed by 9 bases and 0 bases, with 12 bases remaining between them. The CDR3 runs to 14 residues. CDR1 and CDR2 from the germline V gene are LNHNV and YYDKDF (reference sequence). TCRdb's table, derived via immunoSEQ multiplex PCR, lists solely in-frame clones and lacks some. The table lists around 69,000 clones, around 87% of them singletons, with 3.5% to 5% in the top ten. The V and J genes are TRBV15 and TRBJ2-1, with D possibly being TRBD1 (6 bases). The sequencing sample was made of PBMCs. This TCR was recovered from a human donor in good health. Some clones in this sample may be carry-over from other donors' samples. Written as DNA, the CDR3 is TGTGCCACGAGGGGGTTGAGCTCCTACAATGAGCAGTTCTTC. Its protein is CATRGLSSYNEQFF.